The sequence of this T cell receptor beta chain was determined in a study of T cells in Graves' hyperthyroidism and ophthalmopathy. Template material for amplifying TCR beta CDR3 regions consisted of RNA transcripts. The primer set for the first-round RT-PCR of the TCR CDR3 was HTBI. TCRdb reprocessed the multiplex PCR reads via MiXCR and lists one record per CDR3 protein. The sample yields about 480,000 distinct CDR3 sequences, about 22% seen once. Sequenced sample: blood. This clonotype was obtained from a woman in her 70s with Graves' ophthalmopathy.

CDR3 in DNA: TGCAGTGCTACTACGGGAACTGTCTATGGCTACACCTTC. This encodes CSATTGTVYGYTF. This rearrangement joins TRBV20-1 to TRBJ1-2; unclear D gene. CDR1 DFQATT and CDR2 SNEGSKA come from the germline V gene (reference sequence). The CDR3 contains 13 residues. The V end was cut by 4 bases, the J end by 4 bases, with 13 bases between.